What follows is one T cell receptor beta chain and its context. Antigen unknown. Sequencing used immunoSEQ multiplex PCR; TCRdb keeps in-frame clones, though not all of them. This sample carries 25,000 to 30,000 clones, around 90% of them seen once, and the ten largest clones take approximately 12%. This entry belongs to a study of T cells in localized non-small cell lung cancer. Regarding the study as a whole: Exceeding tumor, uninvolved adjacent lung had the highest T cell clonality. Tumor samples were not multi-region, leaving intratumor heterogeneity unexcluded. When the top 100 tumor clones were examined, a median approximately 59 of them also appeared in the adjacent lung, which was paired and uninvolved. Elevated circulating T cell density in blood was associated with longer overall survival.

Germline CDR1 and CDR2: MNHNS and SASEGT. The CDR3 sequence is 16 residues long. Trimming stripped 1 base from V and 2 bases from J, with 15 bases between. The chain employs TRBV6-1 and TRBJ2-7, with D maybe TRBD2 (6 bases). This sample comprised peripheral blood, obtained before any cancer treatment. The TCR sequence derives from a female donor of 60 years or more with stage III squamous cell lung carcinoma. The CDR3 spells CASSEGASGLPYEQYF. CDR3 sequence (DNA): TGTGCCAGCAGTGAAGGGGCCAGCGGGCTTCCCTACGAGCAGTACTTC.